The clone carrying this T cell receptor beta chain was picked up one time. Per the original data handling: Estimation of nucleated cell counts was performed using reference gene primer amplification. Generated by immunoSEQ multiplex PCR, the TCRdb table keeps only in-frame clones and is missing some. V, J and clone size were drawn from that table, and D and trimming were deduced from the DNA. This repertoire shows more than 100,000 clones, around 80% found once; its top ten account for roughly 4.3%. The data were obtained in a study of blood T cell repertoires in COVID-19. As for the study in general: T cells, B-cell-depleted T cells, or PBMCs supplied cDNA or gDNA.

The germline gives CDR1 SGHRS, CDR2 YFSETQ. V was pared by 5 bases and J by 6 bases, with 18 bases between. The length of the CDR3 is 15 residues. The V and J genes are TRBV5-1 and TRBJ1-5, with D tentatively TRBD1 (5 bases). This clonotype was obtained from a woman older than 75 with acute or convalescent COVID-19. Material for sequencing was peripheral blood. In DNA, the CDR3 is TGCGCCAGCAGTGAAGGGGCCCCGGGAGTTCAGCCCCAGCATTTT. It is translated as CASSEGAPGVQPQHF.